The present entry profiles one T cell receptor beta chain with its context. Germline V gene lookup returns CDR1 SEHNR and CDR2 FQNEAQ (reference sequence). V was cut by 1 base and J by 0 bases, with 8 bases left in between. CDR3 length: 15 residues. The data belong to a study of blood T cell repertoires in COVID-19. Study summary: Collection of acute and convalescent COVID-19 samples took place in the United States, Italy and Spain. PBMCs, B-cell-depleted T cells, or T cells provided the cDNA or gDNA that made up the material.

Original methodology: Reference gene primer amplification gave estimated nucleated cell counts. Assay: immunoSEQ multiplex PCR; the TCRdb copy retains only in-frame clones and omits some. That table gives V, J and clone size, and the DNA gave D and trimming. The sample has some 100,000 clones; approximately 90% are singletons. The sample consisted of peripheral blood. This chain uses TRBV7-9 with TRBJ2-3, with D unresolved. This TCR was sampled from a man aged 50 to 59 with acute or convalescent COVID-19. The CDR3 DNA reads as TGTGCCAGCAGCTTAGGAGACGGGAGCACAGATACGCAGTATTTT. It yields the protein CASSLGDGSTDTQYF.